Ten or more counts support the clone carrying this TCR beta chain. Its antigen remains unknown. The sample belongs to a study of T-cell reconstitution after alpha-beta-depleted transplantation in children. Regarding the study as a whole: Reportedly, alpha-beta T cells present about two months post-transplant originated from several hundred expanded clones of graft origin. At one year after transplant, newly produced T cells mostly accounted for T-cell counts and diversity. Surviving recipient T cells and thymic progenitors underlay high day-60 TCRbeta diversity in some patients.

Unique molecular identifiers were incorporated into the prepared TCRbeta library. TCRdb analysed the PCR reads with MiXCR anew, one entry per CDR3 protein. The table lists fewer than 700,000 distinct CDR3 sequences, under 15% of them singletons. The CDR3 runs to 12 residues. The clonotype comes from a male patient between 10 and 17 years old who had a stem cell transplant for acute myeloid leukemia, so the T cells may come from the graft donor. This chain uses TRBV12-1 with TRBJ2-1. TRBV12-1 corresponds to a pseudogene. The source was PBMCs, mostly from graft donor cells, collected 360 days after TCRalphabeta/CD19-depleted stem cell transplant. CDR3 loop: CASSFRFNEQFF. The CDR3 DNA follows: TGTGCCAGCAGCTTTAGGTTCAATGAGCAGTTCTTC.